The 27 T cell receptor beta chains below come from one sample, sequenced in a study of shared clonotypes between healthy human individuals. TCRdb's table, derived via immunoSEQ multiplex PCR, lists solely in-frame clones and lacks some. Among hundreds of thousands of clones, 90% to 96% were seen once, and the ten largest hold about 0.064%. The source material was naive CD4+ T cells sorted from blood. As to subset: CD45RA+ positively selected. The source of these receptors is a woman in her thirties in good health.

CDR3 DNA sequence: TGTGCCATCAGTGTAACCCCCGACAGTTCGTCCTACGAGCAGTACTTC. Its protein product is CAISVTPDSSSYEQYF. The chain employs TRBV10-3 and TRBJ2-7, with a tentative D call TRBD1 (5 bases). Germline CDR1 is ENHRY and CDR2 is SYGVKD. The CDR3 runs to 16 residues. V dropped 4 bases and J dropped 1 base, with 17 bases sitting between them.

The chain employs TRBV5-4 and TRBJ2-1; 9 positions agree with TRBD2. This CDR3 is 15 amino acids long. Germline loops: CDR1 SGHNT, CDR2 YYREEE (reference sequence). V shed 0 bases and J 4 bases; nucleotides not matched to a gene: 2. The CDR3 DNA is TGTGCCAGCAGCTTGGCTAGCGGGGTTTACAATGAGCAGTTCTTC. Translated, it gives CASSLASGVYNEQFF.

Here the CDR3 DNA reads TGTGCCAGTAGTGATACTGACAGGGGGCATCACATATATTTT. This sequence encodes CASSDTDRGHHIYF. The chain couples TRBV19 to TRBJ1-3; 10 nucleotides align to TRBD1. The CDR3 is 14 amino acids. The germline V gene has CDR1 LNHDA and CDR2 SQIVND (reference sequence). Germline trimming cut 5 bases from V and 12 bases from J; bases unmatched to any gene: 10.

V and J are TRBV5-4 and TRBJ2-5, with D perhaps TRBD1 (5 bases). Per germline, CDR1 SGHNT and CDR2 YYREEE (reference sequence). This CDR3 region has 13 residues. The V end lost 0 bases, the J end lost 9 bases, and 12 bases lay between the germline ends. For the CDR3, the DNA is TGTGCCAGCAGCTTGGTAGGGGATTCCGCCCAGTACTTC. This translates into CASSLVGDSAQYF.

CDR3 bases: TGTGCCAGCTCACCACGGGGCGGGTTCCCCTACGAGCAGTACTTC. Residues: CASSPRGGFPYEQYF. V is TRBV18 and J is TRBJ2-7; D possibly uses TRBD1 or TRBD2 (5 bases each). Trimming stripped 1 base from V and 2 bases from J, with 12 bases between. This CDR3 contains 15 residues. Germline V gene lookup returns CDR1 KGHSH and CDR2 LQKENI.

This clone was detected only once. The chain employs TRBV5-6 and TRBJ2-5; TRBD1 matches 7 bases. CDR3 length equals 13 residues. Unmatched junction bases numbered 8, after V lost 5 bases and J lost 7 bases. From germline, CDR1 is SGHDT and CDR2 YYEEEE. CDR3 loop: CASSQGVRLTQYF. CDR3 sequence (DNA): TGTGCCAGCAGTCAGGGGGTAAGGTTGACCCAGTACTTC.

This rearrangement joins TRBV5-1 to TRBJ1-3; 7 bases agree with TRBD1. V was pared by 0 bases and J by 4 bases, with 4 bases of the junction left unmatched. CDR3 length: 15 residues. CDR1 SGHRS and CDR2 YFSETQ come from the germline V gene. CDR3 amino acids: CASSLAQGVGNTIYF. CDR3 coding DNA: TGCGCCAGCAGCTTGGCCCAGGGGGTCGGAAACACCATATATTTT.

The table lists this clone with a count of one. V gene TRBV7-9 combines with J gene TRBJ1-5; D ambiguous. Trimming removed 10 bases at V and 7 bases at J, with 14 bases between. The CDR3 is 12 amino acids. Germline CDR1 is SEHNR and CDR2 is FQNEAQ (reference sequence). DNA for the CDR3: TGTGCCACCTCCGGGGTGGGGCAGCCCCAGCATTTT. This codes for CATSGVGQPQHF.

The chain recombines TRBV7-8 with TRBJ2-5, with D possibly called TRBD1 or TRBD2 (6 bases each). Germline V gene data show CDR1 as SGHVS and CDR2 as FQNEAQ. The CDR3 has 15 amino acids. Trimming pared 0 bases from V and 5 bases from J, leaving 13 bases between. The CDR3 region is CASSLAPRRGETQYF. DNA of the CDR3: TGTGCCAGCAGCTTAGCGCCTCGGAGGGGGGAGACCCAGTACTTC.

This chain connects TRBV28 to TRBJ2-7; 8 bases line up with TRBD1. The V and J ends lost 6 bases and 5 bases, in that order; junction bases with no gene match: 6. The CDR3 sequence is 13 residues long. Looked up from germline, CDR1 is MDHEN and CDR2 is SYDVKM. The CDR3 here is CASSRTGINEQYF. In nucleotides, the CDR3 is TGTGCCAGCAGCAGGACAGGGATCAACGAGCAGTACTTC.

The chain is built from TRBV11-2 and TRBJ2-7, with D perhaps matching TRBD2 (5 bases). The germline gives CDR1 SGHAT, CDR2 FQNNGV. This CDR3 has 17 amino acids. The V end was cut by 1 base, the J end by 3 bases, with 19 bases between. CDR3 residues: CASSLGGAGELFYEQYF. The CDR3 DNA is TGTGCCAGCAGCTTAGGAGGTGCGGGCGAACTTTTCTACGAGCAGTACTTC. The full variable domain, in which reference TRBV11-2 and TRBJ2-7 provide the parts outside the CDR3, is EAGVAQSPRYKIIEKRQSVAFWCNPISGHATLYWYQQILGQGPKLLIQFQNNGVVDDSQLPKDRFSAERLKGVDSTLKIQPAKLEDSAVYLCASSLGGAGELFYEQYFGPGTRLTVT.

The chain carries TRBV27 and TRBJ2-7; TRBD2 matches at 8 bases. After removal of 1 base from V and 6 bases from J, the junction contained 11 bases not matched to a gene. The length of the CDR3 is 16 residues. The germline gives CDR1 MNHEY, CDR2 SMNVEV (reference sequence). CDR3 in DNA: TGTGCCAGCAGTTTATTGAGCGGGGGATCGGCTGTCGAGCAGTACTTC. Translated, it gives CASSLLSGGSAVEQYF.

This chain connects TRBV5-1 to TRBJ2-7, with 11 positions matching TRBD2. The CDR3 is 18 amino acids. Germline-derived CDR1 and CDR2 are SGHRS and YFSETQ. J was trimmed by 2 bases and V by 1 base; bases with no gene match: 11. DNA for the CDR3: TGCGCCAGCAGCTTGTCCCCACCGACTAGCGGGAAAGCCTACGAGCAGTACTTC. This encodes CASSLSPPTSGKAYEQYF. The full variable domain, completed using reference TRBV5-1 and TRBJ2-7, is KAGVTQTPRYLIKTRGQQVTLSCSPISGHRSVSWYQQTPGQGLQFLFEYFSETQRNKGNFPGRFSGRQFSNSRSEMNVSTLELGDSALYLCASSLSPPTSGKAYEQYFGPGTRLTVT.

The chain has TRBV7-3 and TRBJ1-1; a possible D gene is TRBD1 (6 bases). The CDR3 is made up of 12 amino acids. Trimming removed 2 bases from V and 6 bases from J, with 7 bases in between. Per the germline V gene, CDR1 is SGHTA and CDR2 is FQGTGA. The CDR3 sequence: CASSLGGPEAFF. The DNA of the CDR3 is TGTGCCAGCAGCTTAGGGGGCCCTGAAGCTTTCTTT.

V is TRBV9 and J is TRBJ2-7; D call uncertain. Germline loops: CDR1 SGDLS, CDR2 YYNGEE. Trimming took off 4 bases at V and 0 bases at J, with 11 bases between the two ends. The CDR3 sequence is 14 residues long. This CDR3 reads CASSPLGSSYEQYF. The CDR3 DNA follows: TGTGCCAGCAGCCCTCTGGGCAGCTCCTACGAGCAGTACTTC. The variable domain in full, completed from reference TRBV9 and TRBJ2-7, reads DSGVTQTPKHLITATGQRVTLRCSPRSGDLSVYWYQQSLDQGLQFLIQYYNGEERAKGNILERFSAQQFPDLHSELNLSSLELGDSALYFCASSPLGSSYEQYFGPGTRLTVT.

This chain joins TRBV4-2 and TRBJ1-5, with D maybe TRBD1 (5 bases). The V and J ends lost 3 bases and 0 bases respectively, with 15 bases between them. The length of the CDR3 is 17 residues. The germline CDR1 and CDR2 sequences are LGHNA and YNFKEQ. The CDR3 sequence is CASSQYNRHYSNQPQHF. The CDR3 coding sequence is TGTGCCAGCAGCCAGTATAACAGGCATTATAGCAATCAGCCCCAGCATTTT.

This clone was detected only once. The J gene is TRBJ1-1, the V gene TRBV28, with D possibly TRBD1 on 5 matching bases. Germline CDR1 MDHEN, CDR2 SYDVKM. Trimming took off 8 bases at V and 1 base at J, with 11 bases between the two ends. The CDR3 length is 13 residues. The CDR3 DNA is TGTGCCAGCCGAGCCAGGGAGAACACTGAAGCTTTCTTT. It encodes CASRARENTEAFF.

In DNA form, the CDR3 reads TGTGCCAGCAGTAGATCCGGGACAGGGGTCTTCGAGCAGTACTTC. This translates into CASSRSGTGVFEQYF. This rearrangement joins TRBV6-5 to TRBJ2-7, with 10 bases lining up with TRBD1. The germline CDR1 and CDR2 sequences are MNHEY and SVGAGI. V dropped 5 bases and J dropped 6; count of bases not matched to a gene: 10. This CDR3 comprises 15 residues.

This chain joins TRBV5-6 and TRBJ2-1, with 10 bases identical to TRBD2. The trim removed 3 bases at V and 10 bases at J, leaving 13 bases unmatched. Germline CDR1 SGHDT, CDR2 YYEEEE. This CDR3 spans 16 amino acids. As DNA, the CDR3 is TGTGCCAGCAGCTGGGGGAGAGCGGGAGGGTCGGCCGAGCAGTTCTTC. Encoded protein: CASSWGRAGGSAEQFF.

The CDR3 is CAISERQSNTEAFF. For the CDR3, the DNA is TGTGCCATCAGTGAAAGACAGTCGAACACTGAAGCTTTCTTT. V and J are TRBV10-3 and TRBJ1-1; possibly TRBD1 for D (5 bases). Per germline, CDR1 ENHRY and CDR2 SYGVKD. The V end was cut by 3 bases, the J end by 1 base, with 9 bases between. The CDR3 runs 14 residues.

The chain recombines TRBV27 with TRBJ2-7; 14 bases are a match to TRBD2. Trimming cost V 0 bases and J 6 bases; bases outside gene matches: 13. The CDR3 totals 19 residues. Germline V gene sequence: CDR1 MNHEY, CDR2 SMNVEV (reference sequence). This CDR3 reads CASSLSVGHVGLAGGEQYF. The CDR3 DNA is TGTGCCAGCAGTTTATCGGTCGGTCATGTTGGACTAGCGGGAGGCGAGCAGTACTTC.

CDR3 sequence: CASSFGGLVNTEAFF. As DNA, the CDR3 is TGTGCCAGCAGCTTCGGAGGGCTCGTGAACACTGAAGCTTTCTTT. J is TRBJ1-1 and V is TRBV5-5; D gene uncertain. V shed 2 bases and J shed 0 bases, with 11 bases lying between them. From germline, CDR1 is SGHKS and CDR2 YYEKEE (reference sequence). CDR3 size: 15 residues.

The rearrangement links TRBV30 to TRBJ1-3; TRBD1 matches at 7 bases. Per the germline V gene, CDR1 is GTSNPN and CDR2 is SVGIG (reference sequence). V lost 0 bases, J lost 2 bases, and 7 bases stayed unmatched. The length of the CDR3 is 16 residues. The CDR3 DNA follows: TGTGCCTGGAGTGTACCCCTCGGGACAGCTGGAAACACCATATATTTT. Amino acid sequence: CAWSVPLGTAGNTIYF.

V and J are TRBV18 and TRBJ2-7; tentatively, D is TRBD2 (6 bases). This CDR3 region has 14 residues. Trimming removed 5 bases at V and 5 bases at J, with 16 bases between. From germline, CDR1 is KGHSH and CDR2 LQKENI. The CDR3 protein is CASSGSGRRDEQYF. The CDR3 DNA reads as TGTGCCAGCTCAGGGTCCGGGCGGAGGGACGAGCAGTACTTC.

V gene TRBV21-1 combines with J gene TRBJ2-5; the table's TRBD2 call for D was not verified on the DNA. The J call is uncertain, as TRBJ2-7 better fits the DNA end. TRBV21-1 is a known pseudogene. The CDR3 length is 15 residues. The CDR3 DNA follows: TGTGCCAGCAGCAGAGAAGGCGGGGTCTCCTACGAGCAGTACTTC. Protein sequence: CASSREGGVSYEQYF.

The chain uses TRBV5-1 and TRBJ1-6; D gene unclear. Germline V CDR1 and CDR2: SGHRS, YFSETQ. The CDR3 has 13 residues. V lost 0 bases, J lost 8 bases, and 6 bases lay in between. CDR3 DNA: TGCGCCAGCAGCTTGGCCTGGGATTCACCCCTCCACTTT. Its translation: CASSLAWDSPLHF.

The V and J genes are TRBV5-6 and TRBJ2-2; D unclear. The V and J ends lost 4 bases and 1 base respectively, with 11 bases between them. Germline V CDR1 and CDR2: SGHDT, YYEEEE. The CDR3 has 15 residues. CDR3: CASSKKTRNTGELFF. The CDR3, as DNA: TGTGCCAGCAGCAAGAAAACAAGGAACACCGGGGAGCTGTTTTTT.